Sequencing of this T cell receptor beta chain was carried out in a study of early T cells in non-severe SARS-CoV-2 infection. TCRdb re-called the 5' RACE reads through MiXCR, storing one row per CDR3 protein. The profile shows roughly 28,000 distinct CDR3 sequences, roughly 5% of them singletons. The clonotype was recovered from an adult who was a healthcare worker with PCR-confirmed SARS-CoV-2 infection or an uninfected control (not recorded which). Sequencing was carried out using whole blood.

CDR3 sequence: CSAHRASHKSNEQFF. The CDR3 DNA reads as TGCAGTGCTCACAGGGCTTCTCATAAGTCCAATGAGCAGTTCTTC. This chain uses TRBV20-1 with TRBJ2-1; possible D gene TRBD1, 6 bases. The germline V gene has CDR1 DFQATT and CDR2 SNEGSKA (reference sequence). With 5 bases removed from V and 6 bases from J, the gap between germline ends came to 20 bases. This CDR3 has 15 amino acids.